The rows below give T cell receptor beta chains drawn from one sample of a study of response to subunit inactivated influenza vaccine. Each CDR3 protein gets one entry after TCRdb re-called the RT-PCR reads with MiXCR. The table has about 830,000 distinct CDR3 sequences, around 18% seen once; the top ten hold 11%. Specimen: PBMCs from blood, collected roughly 5 days after vaccination. These receptor sequences come from a man aged 45-65 years who received an inactivated influenza vaccine. Both conserved end residues are part of each CDR3. The D gene is left open where the match is weak. Clone size appears in some rows only: once, few, many, or a class for an expanded clone.

>many|TRBV5-1|.|TRBJ2-1
TGCGCCAGCAGCTCTCCCGGGAACAATGAGCAGTTCTTC
CASSSPGNNEQFF
>.|TRBV6-1|.|TRBJ2-2
TGTGCCAGCAACCGAGGTGCACAGCCCGTCGGTGACACCGGGGAGCTGTTTTTT
CASNRGAQPVGDTGELFF
>few|TRBV6-2/TRBV6-3|.|TRBJ1-1
TGTGCCAGCAGTTACGGAAGGGGAAAGAACACTGAAGCTTTCTTT
CASSYGRGKNTEAFF
>.|TRBV7-9|.|TRBJ2-1
TGTGCCAGCAGCCGATCGACTAGCTACAATGAGCAGTTCTTC
CASSRSTSYNEQFF
>.|TRBV10-3|.|TRBJ2-3
TGTGCCATCATGGACGGGAGTAAGCCAGATACGCAGTATTTT
CAIMDGSKPDTQYF
>few|TRBV5-5|.|TRBJ2-1
TGTGCCAGCAGCATACTTGGAGCTACTCTCTACAATGAGCAGTTCTTC
CASSILGATLYNEQFF
>.|TRBV29-1|.|TRBJ1-6
TGCAGCGTTGAACACCCAGTGGGGCGTATCGTGACGCCGCCCCTCCACTTT
CSVEHPVGRIVTPPLHF
>many|TRBV20-1|.|TRBJ2-7
TGCAGTGCCCGAAAGTGGCGACTAGAGTCCTACGAGCAGTACTTC
CSARKWRLESYEQYF
>.|TRBV11-2|.|TRBJ1-1
TGTGCCAGCAGCTTAGGAAGCCGAGGTAAAGCTTTCTTT
CASSLGSRGKAFF
>few|TRBV20-1|.|TRBJ2-7
TGCAGTGCTAGTACCTACAGACAGGGAGGCGAGCAGTACTTC
CSASTYRQGGEQYF
>.|TRBV4-3|TRBD2|TRBJ2-2
TGCGCCAGCAGCCAAGGGATGGCGGGGGGTTCCGGGGAGCTGTTTTTT
CASSQGMAGGSGELFF
>.|TRBV5-1|.|TRBJ2-1
TGCGCCAGCAGCTTGGAAGGGCAGAACTACAATGAGCAGTTCTTC
CASSLEGQNYNEQFF
>.|TRBV12-3/TRBV12-4|.|TRBJ2-1
TGTGCCAGCACAAGACAGGACCCTTACAATGAGCAGTTCTTC
CASTRQDPYNEQFF
>.|TRBV15|TRBD1|TRBJ1-5
TGTGCCACCAGCAGAGATCGACAGGGGTTCTCTCAGCCCCAGCATTTT
CATSRDRQGFSQPQHF
>few|TRBV7-3|TRBD1|TRBJ1-1
TGTGCCAGCAGCCCTGGGACAGGGGGCTTCAGTGAAGCTTTCTTT
CASSPGTGGFSEAFF
>.|TRBV6-1|TRBD1|TRBJ1-2
TGTGCCAGCACAAACGACAGGGGACACCATGGCTACACCTTC
CASTNDRGHHGYTF
>.|TRBV12-3/TRBV12-4|.|TRBJ1-5
TGTGCCAGCAGTTTAGGGTCTGGTCGGGGCAATCAGCCCCAGCATTTT
CASSLGSGRGNQPQHF
>.|TRBV12-3/TRBV12-4|TRBD1|TRBJ2-5
TGTGCCAGCAGTTTCGGGACAGGGGGCTGGGGCCAAGAGACCCAGTACTTC
CASSFGTGGWGQETQYF
>.|TRBV5-1|TRBD2|TRBJ2-7
TGCGCCAGCAGCTTCCCACCGGGGGGCTCCTACGAGCAGTACTTC
CASSFPPGGSYEQYF
>few|TRBV27|.|TRBJ1-4
TGTGCCAGCGGGGTGTTGGGTGGAGAAAAACTGTTTTTT
CASGVLGGEKLFF
>few|TRBV28|TRBD2|TRBJ2-7
TGTGCCAGCAGCCCTACCACTAGCGGGAAGCACTTC
CASSPTTSGKHF
>.|TRBV13|TRBD2|TRBJ2-3
TGTGCCAGCAGCTTAGCGGGAGGGCCGTCCTATACGCAGTATTTT
CASSLAGGPSYTQYF
>.|TRBV20-1|.|TRBJ1-5
TGCAGTGCTAGAGTCCAGGGTCAGCCCCAGCATTTT
CSARVQGQPQHF
>.|TRBV27|.|TRBJ1-5
TGTGCCAGCAGCGGGGGGCCGATGGTGAGCAATCAGCCCCAGCATTTT
CASSGGPMVSNQPQHF
>.|TRBV4-3|.|TRBJ2-3
TGCGCCAGCAGCCAAGACCCCCGAGGAGGTAATACGCAGTATTTT
CASSQDPRGGNTQYF
>.|TRBV7-9|.|TRBJ1-2
TGTGCCAGCAGCTTAAGAGCCCTAGGTGGCTACACCTTC
CASSLRALGGYTF
>.|TRBV12-3/TRBV12-4|TRBD1|TRBJ1-4
TGTGCCAGCAGTTATACCGGGACAGGGGCTGAAAAACTGTTTTTT
CASSYTGTGAEKLFF
>.|TRBV9|TRBD2|TRBJ2-1
TGTGCCAGCAGCGTGAGCGGGGGGGCCATGAATGAGCAGTTCTTC
CASSVSGGAMNEQFF
>.|TRBV7-2|TRBD2|TRBJ2-5
TGTGCCAGCAGCTTCCGAGGGACGGGGGGGTTAGAGACCCAGTACTTC
CASSFRGTGGLETQYF
>.|TRBV7-8|.|TRBJ2-6
TGTGCCAGCAGCTGGTACAGGAACTCTGGGGCCAACGTCCTGACTTTC
CASSWYRNSGANVLTF
>.|TRBV5-1|.|TRBJ2-7
TGCGCCAGCAGCTTGGCCGGGGGAAAGGAATACGAGCAGTACTTC
CASSLAGGKEYEQYF
>.|TRBV27|.|TRBJ2-7
TGTGCCAGCAGTTTCGATGCAGGAGCCTATGGCCGCGAGCAGTACTTC
CASSFDAGAYGREQYF
>many|TRBV7-9|TRBD1|TRBJ2-7
TGTGCCAGCAGCTTAGGGGACAGGGGGCTTCGCGAGCAGTACTTC
CASSLGDRGLREQYF
>many|TRBV7-2|TRBD1|TRBJ2-5
TGTGCCAGCAGCCCGGCCATGGCCAGGGGACAGGAGACCCAGTACTTC
CASSPAMARGQETQYF
>.|TRBV6-2/TRBV6-3|TRBD2|TRBJ2-3
TGTGCCAGCAGTTACAAGACTAGCGGAAGCACAGATACGCAGTATTTT
CASSYKTSGSTDTQYF
>few|TRBV20-1|.|TRBJ2-7
TGCAGTGCTACCCCGGGACTCCCGTCCTACGAGCAGTACTTC
CSATPGLPSYEQYF
>few|TRBV6-1|.|TRBJ1-4
TGTGCCAGCAGAGGGGCAGCCAATGAAAAACTGTTTTTT
CASRGAANEKLFF
>many|TRBV10-3|.|TRBJ2-7
TGTGCCATCAGTGAGCGCAGGGACGTCGAGCAGTACTTC
CAISERRDVEQYF
>.|TRBV6-2/TRBV6-3|.|TRBJ2-6
TGTGCCAGCAGTAACCCCCGGGCGGGGGCCAACGTCCTGACTTTC
CASSNPRAGANVLTF
>many|TRBV29-1|TRBD2|TRBJ2-1
TGCAGCCTGTTGGGCGGGAGGGCTCACGAGCAGTTCTTC
CSLLGGRAHEQFF
>.|TRBV18|TRBD2|TRBJ2-7
TGTGCCAGCTCACCCCCCGAAGCGGGAGGGCGATACGAGCAGTACTTC
CASSPPEAGGRYEQYF
>many|TRBV28|TRBD2|TRBJ2-5
TGTGCCAGTACCTGGACTAGCGGATACCAAGAGACCCAGTACTTC
CASTWTSGYQETQYF
>many|TRBV5-5|.|TRBJ2-1
TGTGCCAGCAGCTTGTTTACAGGGAGCTCCTACAATGAGCAGTTCTTC
CASSLFTGSSYNEQFF
>.|TRBV6-2/TRBV6-3|TRBD1|TRBJ1-6
TGTGCCAGCAGTGACGACCGGGGACAGAGGGCCCGTCCCCTCCACTTT
CASSDDRGQRARPLHF
>.|TRBV6-6|.|TRBJ1-1
TGTGCCAGCCGGTTGGGCACTGAAGCTTTCTTT
CASRLGTEAFF
>few|TRBV20-1|.|TRBJ2-4
TGCAGTGCTTACCGCCGGGGACAACTAGCCAAAAACATTCAGTACTTC
CSAYRRGQLAKNIQYF
>many|TRBV7-2|TRBD2|TRBJ2-3
TGTGCCAGCAGCCGTAGCGGGGTGTCTGCAGATACGCAGTATTTT
CASSRSGVSADTQYF
>few|TRBV4-2|.|TRBJ1-1
TGTGCCAGCAGCCAAGGTGGGGGGCGAAACACTGAAGCTTTCTTT
CASSQGGGRNTEAFF
>many|TRBV7-8|.|TRBJ2-2
TGTGCCAGCAGCTTAGAGGCGTGGGCCGGGGAGCTGTTTTTT
CASSLEAWAGELFF
>few|TRBV6-2/TRBV6-3|.|TRBJ1-1
TGTGCCAGCAGTTACTATGGGGCAAGTGGCACTGAAGCTTTCTTT
CASSYYGASGTEAFF
>few|TRBV10-3|TRBD2|TRBJ2-5
TGTGCCATCAGGGAGCGCGGGGGGAAAGAGACCCAGTACTTC
CAIRERGGKETQYF
>.|TRBV5-1|TRBD2|TRBJ2-1
TGCGCCAGCAGCTTATTGAGTAGCGGGAGAGTCGATGAGCAGTTCTTC
CASSLLSSGRVDEQFF
>.|TRBV5-5|.|TRBJ2-1
TGTGCCAGCAGCTTGAGAGGGGAATCGGGCAACTTC
CASSLRGESGNF
>.|TRBV28|.|TRBJ2-7
TGTGCCAGCAGTTTAGGTTGGAGTCGCGGCTCCTACGAGCAGTACTTC
CASSLGWSRGSYEQYF
>few|TRBV20-1|.|TRBJ2-1
TGCAGTGCTAGAGGGGTTCCGAGCTCCTACAATGAGCAGTTCTTC
CSARGVPSSYNEQFF
>.|TRBV12-3/TRBV12-4|.|TRBJ1-6
TGTGCCAGCAGTTTCTTCGGCTCACCCCTCCACTTT
CASSFFGSPLHF
>.|TRBV28|.|TRBJ2-6
TGTGCCAGCCGAAGCCCGGGCCCAAGGGAGCTAACTGGGGCCAACGTCCTGACTTTC
CASRSPGPRELTGANVLTF
>.|TRBV12-3/TRBV12-4|TRBD1|TRBJ2-1
TGTGCCAGCAGTGGGGACAGCCAGGAATCCTACAATGAGCAGTTCTTC
CASSGDSQESYNEQFF
>few|TRBV12-3/TRBV12-4|.|TRBJ2-7
TGTGCCAGCAGTTTAAGCAGGAAGCTCAACGAGCAGTACTTC
CASSLSRKLNEQYF
>few|TRBV25-1|.|TRBJ2-2
TGTGCCAGCAGTGAATCTCAGGACTGGAACACCGGGGAGCTGTTTTTT
CASSESQDWNTGELFF